These T cell receptor beta chains were read from a single sample in a study of blood T cells in healthy people across ages. Using its own MiXCR run on the 5' RACE reads, TCRdb lists one record per CDR3 protein. The repertoire holds fewer than 750,000 distinct CDR3 sequences, with 52% as singletons. Specimen: blood. These receptors were collected from a woman aged 80 or over in good health. Both conserved end residues are part of each CDR3. The order of the fields is V gene, clone size, D gene, J gene, CDR3 protein, CDR3 DNA. A D gene is named only where the DNA matches it firmly. Not all rows give a size; the values are once, few, many and, for expanded clones, a class.

TRBV25-1	.	TRBD2	TRBJ2-3	CSSSEVGGSTDTQYF	TGTTCCAGCAGTGAGGTGGGGGGGAGCACAGATACGCAGTATTTT
TRBV20-1	.	.	TRBJ1-2	CSARSAGLSGDYGYTF	TGCAGTGCTAGATCTGCGGGACTTTCAGGGGACTATGGCTACACCTTC
TRBV4-2	.	.	TRBJ2-2	CASSQDLPNTGELFF	TGTGCCAGCAGCCAAGATCTTCCTAACACCGGGGAGCTGTTTTTT
TRBV20-1	.	.	TRBJ2-7	CSARDPAKGGSYEQYF	TGCAGTGCCAGAGACCCCGCTAAGGGGGGGTCCTACGAGCAGTACTTC
TRBV7-2	.	.	TRBJ2-1	CASGSRHPHTNEQFF	TGTGCCAGCGGAAGCCGACATCCCCATACCAATGAGCAGTTCTTC
TRBV7-9	.	TRBD2	TRBJ2-7	CASSLAGREPRTKSYEQYF	TGTGCCAGCAGCTTAGCGGGGCGGGAGCCCAGAACAAAATCCTACGAGCAGTACTTC
TRBV7-2	.	.	TRBJ2-4	CASSLGDTQQYF	TGTGCCAGCAGCTTAGGGGACACTCAGCAGTACTTC
TRBV27	few	.	TRBJ1-2	CASSLIGPNYGYTF	TGTGCCAGCAGTTTGATTGGGCCTAACTATGGCTACACCTTC
TRBV5-1	many	TRBD2	TRBJ2-7	CASSLGTSAYEQYF	TGCGCCAGCAGCCTAGGGACTAGCGCGTACGAGCAGTACTTC
TRBV28	.	.	TRBJ2-1	CASRTGATSYNEQFF	TGTGCCAGCAGAACGGGGGCCACGTCCTACAATGAGCAGTTCTTC
TRBV12-3/TRBV12-4	.	.	TRBJ1-4	CASSSGPGSEKLFF	TGTGCCAGCAGTTCGGGGCCAGGCAGTGAAAAACTGTTTTTT
TRBV20-1	.	TRBD1	TRBJ1-5	CSARAPTGYGQPQHF	TGCAGTGCCCGGGCCCCGACAGGGTACGGTCAGCCCCAGCATTTT
TRBV5-1	.	TRBD1	TRBJ2-5	CASSRTGASQETQYF	TGCGCCAGCAGCCGGACAGGGGCCTCCCAAGAGACCCAGTACTTC
TRBV28	.	TRBD1	TRBJ2-1	CASSLDRGAIYYNEQFF	TGTGCCAGCAGCCTCGACAGGGGAGCAATATACTACAATGAGCAGTTCTTC
TRBV20-1	few	.	TRBJ1-1	CSASPRANTEAFF	TGCAGTGCTAGTCCCAGAGCGAACACTGAAGCTTTCTTT
TRBV20-1	many	.	TRBJ2-7	CSATRGFGYEQYF	TGCAGTGCTACAAGGGGGTTTGGGTACGAGCAGTACTTC
TRBV29-1	.	.	TRBJ2-5	CSVEEVEETQYF	TGCAGCGTTGAGGAGGTCGAAGAGACCCAGTACTTC
TRBV9	few	.	TRBJ1-1	CASSVGGSTEAFF	TGTGCCAGCAGCGTCGGGGGGAGCACTGAAGCTTTCTTT
TRBV11-1	.	TRBD2	TRBJ2-1	CASNLKLAGSEQFF	TGTGCCAGCAACTTAAAGCTAGCGGGAAGTGAGCAGTTCTTC
TRBV7-2	.	.	TRBJ2-7	CASSLPGDYEQYF	TGTGCCAGCAGCTTACCAGGGGACTACGAGCAGTACTTC
TRBV20-1	few	.	TRBJ2-2	CSARDTRGVTGELFF	TGCAGTGCTAGAGATACTAGGGGGGTAACCGGGGAGCTGTTTTTT
TRBV5-1	once	.	TRBJ1-5	CASSLADSNNQPQHF	TGCGCCAGCAGCTTGGCAGATTCGAACAATCAGCCCCAGCATTTT
TRBV5-1	.	.	TRBJ1-3	CASSFQGENTIYF	TGCGCCAGCAGTTTCCAGGGCGAAAACACCATATATTTT
TRBV7-9	many	TRBD2	TRBJ2-3	CASSSLAGGPARDTQYF	TGTGCCAGCAGCTCCCTAGCGGGGGGGCCAGCTCGCGATACGCAGTATTTT
TRBV9	few	.	TRBJ1-5	CASSSGHGNQPQHF	TGTGCCAGCAGCTCAGGACACGGCAATCAGCCCCAGCATTTT
TRBV6-6	.	.	TRBJ2-7	CASNPQGGFYEQYF	TGTGCCAGCAATCCCCAGGGGGGCTTCTACGAGCAGTACTTC
TRBV7-9	few	.	TRBJ2-7	CASGRGSSYEQYF	TGTGCCAGCGGACGGGGAAGCTCCTACGAGCAGTACTTC
TRBV6-2/TRBV6-3	.	.	TRBJ1-2	CAAGANYGYTF	TGTGCGGCCGGGGCTAACTATGGCTACACCTTC
TRBV5-1	many	.	TRBJ2-2	CASSQRQDRTGELFF	TGCGCCAGCAGCCAACGACAGGATCGCACCGGGGAGCTGTTTTTT
TRBV7-2	.	.	TRBJ2-6	CASSLKSNGANVLTF	TGTGCCAGCAGCTTGAAGAGTAACGGGGCCAACGTCCTGACTTTC
TRBV5-5	.	.	TRBJ2-7	CASRSVNGYEQYF	TGTGCCAGCAGGTCGGTTAATGGGTACGAGCAGTACTTC
TRBV5-1	many	.	TRBJ2-7	CASMVLPSSYEQYF	TGCGCCAGCATGGTTCTACCGAGCTCCTACGAGCAGTACTTC
TRBV7-6	many	.	TRBJ2-1	CASSEPDNEQFF	TGTGCCAGCAGCGAACCTGACAATGAGCAGTTCTTC
TRBV7-9	many	TRBD2	TRBJ2-1	CASSLGRTSGTNEQFF	TGTGCCAGCAGCTTAGGGCGGACTAGCGGGACTAATGAGCAGTTCTTC
TRBV6-2/TRBV6-3	once	TRBD1	TRBJ2-1	CASRPGQGQQFF	TGTGCCAGCAGGCCGGGACAGGGTCAGCAGTTCTTC
TRBV20-1	few	.	TRBJ1-1	CSAALTVGIAEAFF	TGCAGTGCTGCCCTGACGGTTGGAATAGCTGAAGCTTTCTTT
TRBV6-5	many	.	TRBJ2-5	CASSYSRRGSVGTQYF	TGTGCCAGCAGTTACTCGAGGAGGGGTTCGGTTGGGACCCAGTACTTC
TRBV7-2	few	TRBD1	TRBJ2-7	CASSPTGTGLYEQYF	TGTGCCAGCAGCCCTACCGGGACAGGGTTATACGAGCAGTACTTC
TRBV11-1	few	TRBD2	TRBJ2-3	CASSLAGDRTDTQYF	TGTGCCAGCAGCTTGGCGGGGGATCGCACAGATACGCAGTATTTT
TRBV11-2	many	TRBD1	TRBJ1-4	CASRPDRGEFEKLFF	TGTGCCAGCAGACCTGACAGGGGGGAGTTTGAAAAACTGTTTTTT
TRBV12-3/TRBV12-4	few	.	TRBJ1-1	CASSLLRNTEAFF	TGTGCCAGCAGCCTACTCAGGAACACTGAAGCTTTCTTT
TRBV4-3	.	.	TRBJ2-7	CASSQGAPSYEQYF	TGCGCCAGCAGCCAAGGGGCTCCCTCCTACGAGCAGTACTTC
TRBV18	many	TRBD2	TRBJ2-1	CASSPSSGINNEQFF	TGTGCCAGCTCACCGTCTAGCGGGATTAACAATGAGCAGTTCTTC
TRBV10-3	few	.	TRBJ1-4	CAISDAGINEKLFF	TGTGCCATCAGTGACGCCGGGATTAATGAAAAACTGTTTTTT
TRBV6-5	few	.	TRBJ2-5	CASSDRVQETQYF	TGTGCCAGCAGTGACCGGGTCCAAGAGACCCAGTACTTC
TRBV2	.	.	TRBJ2-1	CASRPNRALAVGKNEQFF	TGTGCCAGCAGACCGAACAGGGCGCTAGCGGTTGGCAAGAATGAGCAGTTCTTC
TRBV27	.	TRBD2	TRBJ2-1	CASSLKGSGAFSSYNEQFF	TGTGCCAGCAGTTTAAAGGGTAGCGGGGCCTTTAGCTCCTACAATGAGCAGTTCTTC
TRBV20-1	many	.	TRBJ2-3	CSARPVSRQNLSQYF	TGCAGTGCTAGACCGGTTAGCCGACAAAACCTTTCCCAGTATTTT
TRBV7-2	few	TRBD2	TRBJ2-3	CASSLVGSGFDTQYF	TGTGCCAGCAGCTTAGTTGGTAGCGGGTTTGATACGCAGTATTTT
TRBV7-9	many	TRBD2	TRBJ2-1	CASRITASGRAGEQFF	TGTGCCAGCAGAATAACGGCTAGCGGGAGGGCCGGTGAGCAGTTCTTC
TRBV12-3/TRBV12-4	.	.	TRBJ2-2	CASSFDRELFF	TGTGCCAGCAGTTTTGATAGGGAGCTGTTTTTT
TRBV12-5	.	TRBD1	TRBJ1-2	CASGLVGDRWYTF	TGTGCTAGTGGTTTGGTAGGGGACAGGTGGTACACCTTC
TRBV28	.	.	TRBJ2-5	CASSRTGIQETQYF	TGTGCCAGCAGTCGCACAGGGATTCAAGAGACCCAGTACTTC
TRBV15	many	.	TRBJ2-1	CATSRDYLRDFSNEQFF	TGTGCCACCAGCAGAGACTACCTCCGGGACTTCAGCAATGAGCAGTTCTTC